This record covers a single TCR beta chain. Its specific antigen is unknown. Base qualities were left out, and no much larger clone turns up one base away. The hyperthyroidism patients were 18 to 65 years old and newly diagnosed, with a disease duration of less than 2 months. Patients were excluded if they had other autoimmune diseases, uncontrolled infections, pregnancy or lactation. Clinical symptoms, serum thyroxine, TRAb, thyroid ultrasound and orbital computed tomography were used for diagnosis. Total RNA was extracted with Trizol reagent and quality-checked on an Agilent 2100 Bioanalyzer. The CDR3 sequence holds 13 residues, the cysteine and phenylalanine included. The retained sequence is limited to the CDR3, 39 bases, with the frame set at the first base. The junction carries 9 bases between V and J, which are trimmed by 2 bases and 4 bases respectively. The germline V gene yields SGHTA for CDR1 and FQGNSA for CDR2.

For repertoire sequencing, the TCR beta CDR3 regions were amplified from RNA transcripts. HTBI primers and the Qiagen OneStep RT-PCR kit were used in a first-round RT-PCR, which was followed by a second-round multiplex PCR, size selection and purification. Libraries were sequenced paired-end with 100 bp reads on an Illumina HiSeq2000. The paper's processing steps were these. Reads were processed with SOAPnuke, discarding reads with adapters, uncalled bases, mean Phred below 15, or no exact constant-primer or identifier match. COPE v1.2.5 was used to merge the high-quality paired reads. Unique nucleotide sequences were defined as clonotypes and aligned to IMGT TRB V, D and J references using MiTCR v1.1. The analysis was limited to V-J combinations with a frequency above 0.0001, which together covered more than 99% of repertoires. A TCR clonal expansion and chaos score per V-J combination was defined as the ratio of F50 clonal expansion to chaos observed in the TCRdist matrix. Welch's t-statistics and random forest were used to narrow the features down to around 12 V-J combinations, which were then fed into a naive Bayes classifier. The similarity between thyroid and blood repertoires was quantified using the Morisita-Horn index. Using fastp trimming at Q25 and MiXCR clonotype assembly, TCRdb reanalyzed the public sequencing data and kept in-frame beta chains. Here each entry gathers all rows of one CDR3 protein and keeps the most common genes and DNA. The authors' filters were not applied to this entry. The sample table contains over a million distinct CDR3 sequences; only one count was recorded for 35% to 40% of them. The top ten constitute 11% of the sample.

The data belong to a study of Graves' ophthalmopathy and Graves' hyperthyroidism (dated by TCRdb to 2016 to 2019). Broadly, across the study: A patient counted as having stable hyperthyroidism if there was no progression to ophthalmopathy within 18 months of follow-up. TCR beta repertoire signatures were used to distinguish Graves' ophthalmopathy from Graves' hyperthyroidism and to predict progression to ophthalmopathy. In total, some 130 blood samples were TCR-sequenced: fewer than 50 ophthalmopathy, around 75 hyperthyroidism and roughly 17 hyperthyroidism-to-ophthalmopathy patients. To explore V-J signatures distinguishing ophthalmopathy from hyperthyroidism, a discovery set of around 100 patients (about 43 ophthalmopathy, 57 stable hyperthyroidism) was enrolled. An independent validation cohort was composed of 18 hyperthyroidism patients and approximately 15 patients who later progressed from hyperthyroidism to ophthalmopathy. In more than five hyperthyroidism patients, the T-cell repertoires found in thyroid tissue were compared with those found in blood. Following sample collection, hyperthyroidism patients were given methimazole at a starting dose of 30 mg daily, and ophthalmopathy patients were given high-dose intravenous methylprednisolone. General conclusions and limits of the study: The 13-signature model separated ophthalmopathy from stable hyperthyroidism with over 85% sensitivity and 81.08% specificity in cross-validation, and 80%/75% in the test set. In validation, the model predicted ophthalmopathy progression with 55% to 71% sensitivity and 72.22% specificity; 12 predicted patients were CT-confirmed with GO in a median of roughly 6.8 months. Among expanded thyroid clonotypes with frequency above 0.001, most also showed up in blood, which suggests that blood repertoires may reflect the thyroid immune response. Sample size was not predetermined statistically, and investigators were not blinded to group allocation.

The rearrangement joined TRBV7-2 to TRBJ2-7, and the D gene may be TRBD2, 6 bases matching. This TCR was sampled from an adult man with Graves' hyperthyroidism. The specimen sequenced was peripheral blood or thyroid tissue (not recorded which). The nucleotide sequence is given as TGTGCCAGCAGCTTAAGGCGGGAATACGAGCAGTACTTC. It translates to CASSLRREYEQYF.